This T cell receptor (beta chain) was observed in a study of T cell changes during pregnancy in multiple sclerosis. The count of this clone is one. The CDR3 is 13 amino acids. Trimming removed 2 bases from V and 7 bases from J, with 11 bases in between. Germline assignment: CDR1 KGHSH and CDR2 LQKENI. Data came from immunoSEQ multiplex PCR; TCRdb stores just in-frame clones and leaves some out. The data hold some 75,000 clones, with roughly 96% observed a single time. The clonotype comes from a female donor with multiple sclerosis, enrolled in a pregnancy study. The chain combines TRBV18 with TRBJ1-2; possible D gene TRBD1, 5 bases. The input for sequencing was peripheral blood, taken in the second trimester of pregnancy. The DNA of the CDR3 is TGTGCCAGCTCACCAAGCCAGGGTGGTGGCTACACCTTC. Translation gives CASSPSQGGGYTF.